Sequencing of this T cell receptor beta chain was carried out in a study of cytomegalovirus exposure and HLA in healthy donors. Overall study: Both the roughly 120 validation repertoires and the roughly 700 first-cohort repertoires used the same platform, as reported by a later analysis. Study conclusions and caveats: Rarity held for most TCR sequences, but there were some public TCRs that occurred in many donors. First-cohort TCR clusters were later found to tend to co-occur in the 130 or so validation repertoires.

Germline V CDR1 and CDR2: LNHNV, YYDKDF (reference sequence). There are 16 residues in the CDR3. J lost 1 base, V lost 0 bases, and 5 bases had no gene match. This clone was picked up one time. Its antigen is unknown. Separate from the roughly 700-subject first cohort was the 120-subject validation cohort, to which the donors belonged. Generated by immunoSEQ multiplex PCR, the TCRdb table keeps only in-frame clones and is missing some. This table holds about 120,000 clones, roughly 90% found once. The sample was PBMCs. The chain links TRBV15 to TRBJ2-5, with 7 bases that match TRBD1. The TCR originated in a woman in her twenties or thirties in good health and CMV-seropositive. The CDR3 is CATSRDLGGSQETQYF. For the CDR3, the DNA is TGTGCCACCAGCAGAGACTTAGGGGGCAGCCAAGAGACCCAGTACTTC. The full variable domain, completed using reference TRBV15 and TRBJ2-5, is DAMVIQNPRYQVTQFGKPVTLSCSQTLNHNVMYWYQQKSSQAPKLLFHYYDKDFNNEADTPDNFQSRRPNTSFCFLDIRSPGLGDTAMYLCATSRDLGGSQETQYFGPGTRLLVL.